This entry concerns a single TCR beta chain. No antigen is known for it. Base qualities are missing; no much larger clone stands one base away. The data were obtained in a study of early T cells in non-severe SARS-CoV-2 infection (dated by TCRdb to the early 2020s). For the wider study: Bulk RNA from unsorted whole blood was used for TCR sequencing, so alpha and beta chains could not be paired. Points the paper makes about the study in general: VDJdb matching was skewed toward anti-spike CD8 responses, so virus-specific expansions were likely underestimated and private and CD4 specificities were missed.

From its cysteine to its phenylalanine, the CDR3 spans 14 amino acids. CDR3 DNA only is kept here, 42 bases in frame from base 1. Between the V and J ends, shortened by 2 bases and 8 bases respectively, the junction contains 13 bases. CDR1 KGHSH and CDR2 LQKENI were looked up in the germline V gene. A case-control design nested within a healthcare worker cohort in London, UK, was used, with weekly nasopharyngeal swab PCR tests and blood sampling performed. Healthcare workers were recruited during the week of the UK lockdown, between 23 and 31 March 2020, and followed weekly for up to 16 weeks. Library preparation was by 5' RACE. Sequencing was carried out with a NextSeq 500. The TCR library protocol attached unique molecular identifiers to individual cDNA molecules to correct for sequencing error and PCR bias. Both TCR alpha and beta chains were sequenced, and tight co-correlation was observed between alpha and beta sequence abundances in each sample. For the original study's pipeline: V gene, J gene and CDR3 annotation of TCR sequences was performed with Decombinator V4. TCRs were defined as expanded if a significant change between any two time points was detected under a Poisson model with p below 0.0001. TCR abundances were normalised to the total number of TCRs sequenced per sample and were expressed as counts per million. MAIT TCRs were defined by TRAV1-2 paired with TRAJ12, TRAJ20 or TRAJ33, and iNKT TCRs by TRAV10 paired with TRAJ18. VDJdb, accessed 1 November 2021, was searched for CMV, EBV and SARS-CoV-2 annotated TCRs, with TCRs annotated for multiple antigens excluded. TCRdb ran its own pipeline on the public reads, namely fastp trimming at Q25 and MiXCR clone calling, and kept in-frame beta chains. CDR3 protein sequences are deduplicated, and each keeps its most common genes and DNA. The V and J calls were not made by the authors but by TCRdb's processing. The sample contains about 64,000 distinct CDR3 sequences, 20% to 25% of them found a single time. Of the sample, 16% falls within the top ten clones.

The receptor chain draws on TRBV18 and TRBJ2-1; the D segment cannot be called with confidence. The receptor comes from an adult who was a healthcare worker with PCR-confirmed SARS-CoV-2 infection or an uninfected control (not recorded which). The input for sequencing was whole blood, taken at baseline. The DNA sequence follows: TGTGCCAGCTCACCAATTCAAAACGTTGATGAGCAGTTCTTC. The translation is CASSPIQNVDEQFF.